This T cell receptor (beta chain) was sequenced in a study of T cell responses to AZD1222 COVID-19 vaccine. General study results and limits: White British ancestry dominated among donors, who included more females, and clonal diversity was possibly underestimated. Only 5 or 6 people who got AZD1222 tested seropositive at baseline.

About this clone: The antigen is undetermined.

The table came from immunoSEQ multiplex PCR; TCRdb's copy has only in-frame clones and leaves some out. The sample has around 140,000 clones; 80% to 90% are singletons. This CDR3 spans 15 amino acids. Trimming removed 1 base at V and 3 bases at J, with 10 bases between. The germline CDR1 and CDR2 sequences are SGHDN and FVKESK. The rearrangement links TRBV14 to TRBJ2-1; weak D call: TRBD2 (6 bases). This material consisted of peripheral blood, taken on day 0 of AZD1222 vaccination. The source is an adult in good health. CDR3 sequence: CASSQGGLLYNEQFF. The DNA of the CDR3 is TGTGCCAGCAGCCAAGGGGGACTCCTCTACAATGAGCAGTTCTTC.